This T cell receptor (beta chain) derives from a study of blood T cell repertoires in COVID-19. Study-wide context: From the United States, Italy and Spain came samples of acute and convalescent COVID-19. Sources were T cells, B-cell-depleted T cells, or PBMCs; the material itself was cDNA or gDNA.

Germline CDR1 reads MDHEN; CDR2 reads SYDVKM. V shed 8 bases, J shed 2 bases, and the junction held 5 bases outside the gene matches. This CDR3 has 13 residues. Here immunoSEQ multiplex PCR was the method, and the copy in TCRdb shows in-frame clones only, minus some. The repertoire holds about 180,000 clones, with about nine tenths as singletons. The source of this sequence is a woman aged 25-40 years with acute or convalescent COVID-19. Material for sequencing was peripheral blood. The chain recombines TRBV28 with TRBJ2-7; 8 bases line up with TRBD1. The CDR3 protein is CASFRTGPYEQYF. The CDR3 nucleotides are TGTGCCAGCTTTAGGACAGGGCCCTACGAGCAGTACTTC.